This is a list of T cell receptor beta chains from one sample in a study of T cell responses to AZD1222 COVID-19 vaccine. TCRdb keeps only in-frame clones here, not all; method: immunoSEQ multiplex PCR. The repertoire holds about 70,000 clones, with 85% as singletons. This material consisted of peripheral blood, taken on day 0 of AZD1222 vaccination. These receptors were obtained from an adult in good health. Both conserved end residues are part of each CDR3. The D gene is left open where the match is weak.

v_call,j_call,d_call,cdr3_aa
TRBV6-1,TRBJ2-7,TRBD1,CASSDADRGYEQYF
TRBV14,TRBJ1-2,NA,CASSLDKSYGYTF
TRBV6-5,TRBJ1-5,TRBD1,CASHHRGHQPQHF
TRBV7-2,TRBJ2-3,TRBD1,CASSTVQTGGITDTQYF
TRBV6-1,TRBJ1-6,TRBD1,CASSEVGQGLSPLHF
TRBV12-3/TRBV12-4,TRBJ1-6,NA,CASKGQNNSPLHF
TRBV18,TRBJ2-1,TRBD1,CASSPPRTGENEQFF
TRBV27,TRBJ2-7,NA,CASSMTVSYEQYF
TRBV4-1,TRBJ1-2,NA,CASSLALGEGYTF
TRBV4-2,TRBJ1-2,NA,CASSQTQGDDYGYTF
TRBV28,TRBJ2-2,TRBD1,CASSLVGGGTGELFF
TRBV9,TRBJ1-1,NA,CASSVAGLMDTEAFF
TRBV19,TRBJ2-1,TRBD1,CASSASNRGHNEQFF
TRBV14,TRBJ1-2,TRBD1,CASSPFVGDRRSYTF
TRBV9,TRBJ2-7,NA,CASSVEGSYEQYF
TRBV10-2,TRBJ2-3,NA,CASSDRVKSDTQYF
TRBV5-1,TRBJ1-1,NA,CASSLEGIGRAFF
TRBV13,TRBJ2-7,NA,CASSLTLTGLGYEQYF
TRBV10-2,TRBJ2-7,NA,CASSEGRANSYEQYF
TRBV5-5,TRBJ1-2,NA,CASSLGAQGGYGYTF